The rows below give T cell receptor beta chains drawn from one sample of a study of identical twins. TCRdb re-analysed the 5' RACE reads in MiXCR, keeping a single row per CDR3 protein. This table has around 530,000 distinct CDR3 sequences, about 16% appearing once. This sample also belongs to another study, concerning yellow fever vaccine responses in identical twins.

Specimen: CD4+ T cells sorted from blood. The receptors here all came from a woman between 18 and 29 years old in good health. The CDR3 runs from the conserved cysteine through the conserved F or W. A D gene is named only where the DNA matches it firmly. Clone size is given for some rows only: seen once, a few or many times, or a class if the clone is expanded.

v_call	j_call	d_call	clone_size	cdr3_aa	cdr3_nt
TRBV10-3	TRBJ2-1	TRBD2	few	CAISELAGGYNEQFF	TGTGCCATCAGTGAACTAGCGGGAGGCTACAATGAGCAGTTCTTC
TRBV20-1	TRBJ1-2	.	.	CSATIDHYGYTF	TGCAGTGCGACAATAGATCACTATGGCTACACCTTC
TRBV3-1	TRBJ2-7	TRBD2	.	CASSRTSSYEQYF	TGTGCCAGCAGCCGGACTAGCAGCTACGAGCAGTACTTC
TRBV7-9	TRBJ1-1	.	many	CASSTMNTEAFF	TGTGCCAGCAGTACGATGAACACTGAAGCTTTCTTT
TRBV7-9	TRBJ1-2	.	few	CASSLLRDDGYTF	TGTGCCAGCAGCTTACTCAGGGATGATGGCTACACCTTC
TRBV27	TRBJ2-3	TRBD2	few	CASSLRLAGWDTQYF	TGTGCCAGCAGTTTACGCCTAGCGGGGTGGGATACGCAGTATTTT
TRBV13	TRBJ2-1	TRBD2	few	CASSLIGLAVSSYNEQFF	TGTGCCAGCAGCCTAATCGGACTAGCGGTTAGCTCCTACAATGAGCAGTTCTTC
TRBV2	TRBJ2-5	.	few	CASNDRLETQYF	TGTGCCAGCAACGACAGGCTGGAGACCCAGTACTTC
TRBV4-1	TRBJ1-3	.	few	CASSQPGQRSGNTIYF	TGCGCCAGCAGCCAACCCGGACAGCGCTCTGGAAACACCATATATTTT
TRBV5-1	TRBJ2-2	.	few	CASSLRDAGELFF	TGCGCCAGCAGCTTGAGGGATGCCGGGGAGCTGTTTTTT
TRBV3-1	TRBJ2-2	.	many	CASSQRTGELFF	TGTGCCAGCAGCCAGAGAACCGGGGAGCTGTTTTTT
TRBV12-3/TRBV12-4	TRBJ1-2	.	many	CASSFGGSQGYTF	TGTGCCAGCAGTTTTGGGGGCTCACAGGGCTACACCTTC
TRBV10-3	TRBJ2-7	TRBD1	few	CATVQGQGTYEQYF	TGTGCCACCGTACAGGGACAGGGGACCTACGAGCAGTACTTC
TRBV20-1	TRBJ2-1	.	.	CSAREDPDNEQFF	TGCAGTGCTAGAGAGGACCCGGACAATGAGCAGTTCTTC
TRBV5-1	TRBJ2-1	.	few	CASSSTLSGTPRSYNEQFF	TGCGCCAGCAGCTCTACACTCTCCGGGACTCCTCGCTCCTACAATGAGCAGTTCTTC
TRBV29-1	TRBJ1-1	.	few	CSVFLDTEAFF	TGCAGCGTTTTTTTGGACACTGAAGCTTTCTTT
TRBV7-9	TRBJ1-6	.	few	CASSLGDFNSPLHF	TGTGCCAGCAGCTTGGGGGATTTTAATTCACCCCTCCACTTT
TRBV4-1	TRBJ2-1	.	.	CASSQDSLPGEQFF	TGCGCCAGCAGCCAAGATTCTCTCCCGGGAGAGCAGTTCTTC
TRBV28	TRBJ1-1	.	few	CASSSAVMNTEAFF	TGTGCCAGCAGTTCGGCGGTCATGAACACTGAAGCTTTCTTT
TRBV2	TRBJ2-7	.	few	CASSEAIRAAYEQYF	TGTGCCAGCAGTGAAGCGATTAGGGCAGCCTACGAGCAGTACTTC
TRBV9	TRBJ2-1	TRBD2	few	CASSVAPGTTYNEQFF	TGTGCCAGCAGCGTAGCCCCCGGGACTACCTACAATGAGCAGTTCTTC
TRBV10-3	TRBJ1-2	.	few	CAISEIGDYGYTF	TGTGCCATCAGTGAAATAGGGGACTATGGCTACACCTTC
TRBV29-1	TRBJ2-1	.	few	CSVEERSGSSYNEQFF	TGCAGCGTTGAAGAAAGGAGCGGAAGCTCCTACAATGAGCAGTTCTTC
TRBV2	TRBJ1-1	TRBD1	few	CASTMGQRNTEAFF	TGTGCCAGCACCATGGGACAGCGGAACACTGAAGCTTTCTTT
TRBV25-1	TRBJ2-3	.	.	CASSRAQHTDTQYF	TGTGCCAGCAGCCGGGCCCAGCACACAGATACGCAGTATTTT
TRBV10-3	TRBJ2-1	.	.	CAISEGAYNEQFF	TGTGCCATCAGTGAAGGGGCGTACAATGAGCAGTTCTTC
TRBV20-1	TRBJ2-4	TRBD2	.	CSSPRIAGGQYIQYF	TGCAGTTCACCCCGTATTGCGGGAGGGCAGTACATTCAGTACTTC
TRBV24-1	TRBJ2-3	TRBD1	once	CATSDSGRQGALDTQYF	TGTGCCACCAGTGATTCTGGACGACAGGGGGCTTTAGATACGCAGTATTTT
TRBV28	TRBJ2-7	TRBD2	few	CASTAPLAGTRGQYF	TGTGCCAGCACCGCACCCCTAGCGGGGACCCGGGGGCAGTACTTC
TRBV6-1	TRBJ2-2	.	.	CASRGTLRSGELFF	TGTGCCAGCAGGGGGACTCTCCGGAGCGGGGAGCTGTTTTTT
TRBV24-1	TRBJ2-1	TRBD2	.	CATSDPVQRESNEQFF	TGTGCCACCAGTGATCCAGTTCAGCGGGAGAGCAATGAGCAGTTCTTC
TRBV20-1	TRBJ2-7	TRBD1	.	CSAVPGTGFFYEQYF	TGCAGTGCTGTCCCCGGGACAGGGTTTTTCTACGAGCAGTACTTC
TRBV6-1	TRBJ1-5	TRBD1	.	CASSKGTGERGNQPQHF	TGTGCCAGCAGTAAGGGGACAGGGGAGAGAGGCAATCAGCCCCAGCATTTT
TRBV7-8	TRBJ2-2	.	few	CASSITGTYTGELFF	TGTGCCAGCAGCATCACCGGGACATACACCGGGGAGCTGTTTTTT
TRBV5-6	TRBJ2-7	TRBD1	.	CASSLRDREYEQYF	TGTGCCAGCAGCTTGAGGGACAGGGAGTACGAGCAGTACTTC
TRBV29-1	TRBJ2-5	.	.	CSVEEWYLRTQYF	TGCAGCGTTGAAGAGTGGTACCTACGAACCCAGTACTTC
TRBV29-1	TRBJ2-6	TRBD1	few	CSVAPIQGAEGANVLTF	TGCAGCGTCGCCCCGATACAGGGGGCAGAAGGGGCCAACGTCCTGACTTTC
TRBV5-1	TRBJ2-3	.	.	CASSLGGGFSDTQYF	TGCGCCAGCAGCTTGGGCGGCGGTTTTTCAGATACGCAGTATTTT
TRBV12-3/TRBV12-4	TRBJ2-4	.	.	CASSSLLETKNIQYF	TGTGCCAGCAGTTCCCTCCTTGAGACCAAAAACATTCAGTACTTC
TRBV5-1	TRBJ2-7	TRBD1	.	CASSLSPQGYSYEQYF	TGCGCCAGCAGCTTGTCGCCACAGGGGTACTCCTACGAGCAGTACTTC
TRBV20-1	TRBJ2-3	TRBD1	.	CSARTGDATDTQYF	TGCAGTGCCAGGACAGGGGATGCAACAGATACGCAGTATTTT
TRBV12-3/TRBV12-4	TRBJ1-1	TRBD1	.	CASSPTGTGARNTEAFF	TGTGCCAGCAGCCCCACAGGGACAGGGGCGAGGAACACTGAAGCTTTCTTT
TRBV7-3	TRBJ2-1	TRBD2	few	CASSSDASGRGNEQFF	TGTGCCAGCAGCTCCGACGCTAGCGGGAGGGGTAACGAGCAGTTCTTC
TRBV3-1	TRBJ2-7	TRBD2	few	CASSQRGVLYEQYF	TGTGCCAGCAGCCAACGGGGGGTCCTCTACGAGCAGTACTTC
TRBV7-3	TRBJ2-1	.	many	CASSLSPGKSKGNEQFF	TGTGCCAGCAGCTTAAGTCCGGGGAAATCCAAGGGCAATGAGCAGTTCTTC